This T cell receptor beta chain appears in the sequencing data of a study of vaccination and CD4 T cells after COVID-19. Documented treatment: roughly ten-day PBMC culture with coronavirus spike peptide pools or control peptides (ViraFEST assay). During the years 2011-2018, before the COVID-19 pandemic, the unexposed donor's CD4+ T cells were collected. Cell culture was performed with two million PBMCs per well in the presence of approximately 10 IU/ml IL-2 and roughly 10 ug/ml peptide pools. Of note for this clonotype: Antigen: not known.

Scientists ran DNA taken from cultured CD4+ T cells through the Oncomine TCR Beta short-read assay for sequencing. DNA came from CD4+ T cells after culture. TCRdb analysed the PCR reads with MiXCR anew, one entry per CDR3 protein. Of around 6,900 distinct CDR3 sequences listed, around 35% were seen once; the top ten hold about 37%. Germline V gene lookup returns CDR1 SGHRS and CDR2 YFSETQ. Trimming took 4 bases from V and 7 from J; bases not matched to a gene: 8. The CDR3 runs to 14 residues. This sequence originates from a human donor in good health. Source material: CD4+ T cells from blood, cultured in vitro. The V gene is TRBV5-1, the J gene TRBJ1-2; 9 nucleotides match TRBD1. The CDR3 sequence: CASSIGQGMGGYTF. The CDR3 DNA sequence: TGCGCCAGCAGCATAGGACAGGGGATGGGTGGCTACACCTTC.